This T cell receptor (beta chain) was sequenced for a study of OX40 agonist ivuxolimab in advanced cancers. Across the study: Administration of intravenous ivuxolimab to patients occurred every 2 weeks at 0.01 to 10 mg/kg. Past anti-PD-1, anti-PD-L1 or anti-CTLA-4 therapy was accepted, and 40% had received some.

The CDR3 contains 14 residues. From germline, CDR1 is MDHEN and CDR2 SYDVKM. Losses at the gene ends were 7 bases for V and 5 bases for J; bases not matched to a gene: 7. The repertoire was sequenced with immunoSEQ multiplex PCR; TCRdb's copy has only in-frame clones and lacks some. Of over 65,000 clones detected, approximately 85% appear once; the ten largest clones hold 2% to 2.5%. Comments on this clone: What it recognizes is unknown.

General observations from the study: Among the nonresponders, some also had low normalized T-cell clonal expansion. Doses of 0.1 to 3.0 mg/kg were accompanied by clonal expansion of CD4+ and CD8+ blood T cells by week 6.

Material: CD4+ or CD8+ T cells sorted from blood, obtained in a trial of the OX40 agonist ivuxolimab. V gene TRBV28 combines with J gene TRBJ2-1, with 8 bases lining up with TRBD1. This sequence originates from an adult with an advanced solid tumor such as melanoma, head and neck, liver or kidney cancer. CDR3: CASTRTGQNNEQFF. The CDR3 region has the DNA TGTGCCAGCACTAGGACAGGGCAGAACAATGAGCAGTTCTTC. Using reference TRBV28 and TRBJ2-1 for the parts outside the CDR3, the full variable domain is DVKVTQSSRYLVKRTGEKVFLECVQDMDHENMFWYRQDPGLGLRLIYFSYDVKMKEKGDIPEGYSVSREKKERFSLILESASTNQTSMYLCASTRTGQNNEQFFGPGTRLTVL.